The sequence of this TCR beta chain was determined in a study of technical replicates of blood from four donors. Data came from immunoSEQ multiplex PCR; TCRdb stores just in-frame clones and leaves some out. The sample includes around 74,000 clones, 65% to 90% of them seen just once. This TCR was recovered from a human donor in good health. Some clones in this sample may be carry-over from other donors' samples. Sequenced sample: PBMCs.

CDR3 sequence reads: CASSKLDRVGRGYTF. CDR3 nucleotide sequence: TGTGCCAGTAGTAAGTTGGACAGGGTAGGTCGAGGCTACACCTTC. The V gene is TRBV19, the J gene TRBJ1-2; 8 bases fit TRBD1. The J segment lost 8 bases and the V segment lost 4 bases, leaving 12 bases of the junction unmatched. This CDR3 spans 15 amino acids. In germline, CDR1 is LNHDA, CDR2 SQIVND (reference sequence).